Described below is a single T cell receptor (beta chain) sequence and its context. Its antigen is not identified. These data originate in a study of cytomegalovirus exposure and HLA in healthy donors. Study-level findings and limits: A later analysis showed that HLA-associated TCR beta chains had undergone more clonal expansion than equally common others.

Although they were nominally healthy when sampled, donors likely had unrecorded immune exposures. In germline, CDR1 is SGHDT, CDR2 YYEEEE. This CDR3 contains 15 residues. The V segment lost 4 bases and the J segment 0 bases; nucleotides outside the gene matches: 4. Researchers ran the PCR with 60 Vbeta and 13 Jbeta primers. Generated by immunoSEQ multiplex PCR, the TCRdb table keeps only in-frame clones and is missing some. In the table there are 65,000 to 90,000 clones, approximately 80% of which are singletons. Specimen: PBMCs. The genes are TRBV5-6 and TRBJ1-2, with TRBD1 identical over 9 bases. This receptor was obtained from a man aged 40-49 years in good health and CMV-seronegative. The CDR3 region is CASSPNRGPNYGYTF. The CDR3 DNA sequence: TGTGCCAGCAGCCCAAACAGGGGGCCTAACTATGGCTACACCTTC.